What follows is one T cell receptor (beta chain) and its context. This sample is drawn from a study of T-cell memory formation after mild COVID-19. TCRdb recomputed calls from the 5' RACE reads with MiXCR, one row per CDR3 protein. This sample has about 560,000 distinct CDR3 sequences; around 15% occur once, and the top ten carry just over 8%. The CDR3 length is 10 residues. Germline V gene sequence: CDR1 MNHEY, CDR2 SVGEGT. V dropped 4 bases and J dropped 6 bases, with 3 bases sitting between them. The gene calls are TRBV6-2 or TRBV6-3 and TRBJ1-2; no clear D. This TCR came from an adult woman who had mild COVID-19 (a few samples of this study predate the infection). Cell type and time point are not known. The sample consisted of PBMCs or a T cell subset sorted from them (not recorded which). Here the CDR3 DNA reads TGTGCCAGCAGTTCCGATGGCTACACCTTC. This translates into CASSSDGYTF.